The following is a T cell receptor (beta chain) sequence with its context. This sample stems from a study of blood T cell repertoires in COVID-19. On the study more broadly: Collection of acute and convalescent COVID-19 samples took place in the United States, Italy and Spain.

Produced via immunoSEQ multiplex PCR; TCRdb's table is partial and in-frame only. The table has hundreds of thousands of clones, 70% to 90% seen once. The CDR3 length is 14 residues. Germline CDR1 is MNHNS and CDR2 is SASEGT. Losses at the gene ends were 3 bases for V and 4 bases for J; bases not matched to a gene: 5. The cohort comprised adults aged about 18 to 90 years residing in about two dozen US areas. Clinical history as reported by participants underpinned cohort assignment. Sequencing was carried out using PBMCs or T cells enriched from blood (not recorded which). The origin of this receptor is a man aged 30 to 45 who had recovered from COVID-19. This chain uses TRBV6-1 with TRBJ1-2; 7 bases are a match to TRBD1. This CDR3 reads CASSEIGTVYGYTF. CDR3 nucleotides: TGTGCCAGCAGTGAGATAGGGACAGTCTATGGCTACACCTTC.